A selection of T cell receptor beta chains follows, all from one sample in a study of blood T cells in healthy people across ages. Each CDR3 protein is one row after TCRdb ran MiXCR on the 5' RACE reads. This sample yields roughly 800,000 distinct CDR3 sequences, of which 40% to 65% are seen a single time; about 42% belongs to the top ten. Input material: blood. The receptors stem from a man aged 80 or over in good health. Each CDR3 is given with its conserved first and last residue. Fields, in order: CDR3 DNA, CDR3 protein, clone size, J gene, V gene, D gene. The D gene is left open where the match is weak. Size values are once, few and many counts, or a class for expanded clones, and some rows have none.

CDR3nt: TGCGCCAGCAGCACTGGAGGACAGACAAACTATGGCTACACCTTC; CDR3aa: CASSTGGQTNYGYTF; abundance: -; j_gene: TRBJ1-2; v_gene: TRBV5-1; d_gene: -
CDR3nt: TGTGCCAGCAGCTTAACGTCTAGGAGTGGGCAGTACTTC; CDR3aa: CASSLTSRSGQYF; abundance: -; j_gene: TRBJ2-5; v_gene: TRBV7-3; d_gene: -
CDR3nt: TGTGCCAGCAGTTTAATGGGACCTCAAGGCGGGTACTTC; CDR3aa: CASSLMGPQGGYF; abundance: -; j_gene: TRBJ2-7; v_gene: TRBV28; d_gene: -
CDR3nt: TGTGCCAGCAGTTACGACAGGGTGTATGGCTACACCTTC; CDR3aa: CASSYDRVYGYTF; abundance: -; j_gene: TRBJ1-2; v_gene: TRBV6-6; d_gene: TRBD1
CDR3nt: TGCGCCAGCAGTGAGTCGAGACTAGCGGGAGACATGGTGGGGCACAGATACGCGTATTTT; CDR3aa: CASSESRLAGDMVGHRYAYF; abundance: few; j_gene: TRBJ2-3; v_gene: TRBV10-1; d_gene: TRBD2
CDR3nt: TGTGCCAGCAGCTTAACAGGGGGCAGAGAAGATGGCTACACCTTC; CDR3aa: CASSLTGGREDGYTF; abundance: -; j_gene: TRBJ1-2; v_gene: TRBV13; d_gene: TRBD1
CDR3nt: TGTGCCAGCAGCTCAAGACATAACTTTGAAGCTTTCTTT; CDR3aa: CASSSRHNFEAFF; abundance: -; j_gene: TRBJ1-1; v_gene: TRBV21-1; d_gene: -
CDR3nt: TGTGCCAGCATTCTGAACAGGGCCAGGGATAACGATGAGCAGTTCTTC; CDR3aa: CASILNRARDNDEQFF; abundance: -; j_gene: TRBJ2-1; v_gene: TRBV2; d_gene: -
CDR3nt: TGTGCCACCAGCAGAGAACGGGCACCGATGAACACTGAAGCTTTCTTT; CDR3aa: CATSRERAPMNTEAFF; abundance: -; j_gene: TRBJ1-1; v_gene: TRBV15; d_gene: -
CDR3nt: TGTGCCAGCAGCCCTACTAGCGGCCCCAACACCGGGGAGCTGTTTTTT; CDR3aa: CASSPTSGPNTGELFF; abundance: -; j_gene: TRBJ2-2; v_gene: TRBV4-2; d_gene: TRBD2
CDR3nt: TGTGCCAGCAGCGTAGAGGCCCGACAATCCTTCTACAATGAGCAGTTCTTC; CDR3aa: CASSVEARQSFYNEQFF; abundance: -; j_gene: TRBJ2-1; v_gene: TRBV9; d_gene: -
CDR3nt: TGTGCCAGCAGTTTGGGGACAGTGTGCGGCTACACCTTC; CDR3aa: CASSLGTVCGYTF; abundance: -; j_gene: TRBJ1-2; v_gene: TRBV12-3/TRBV12-4; d_gene: TRBD1
CDR3nt: TGTGCCAGCAGCTTGCTCAGCGGGAACTCCGATGAGCAGTTCTTC; CDR3aa: CASSLLSGNSDEQFF; abundance: -; j_gene: TRBJ2-1; v_gene: TRBV7-2; d_gene: TRBD2
CDR3nt: TGCGCCAGCAGCCAGGATAGAGAGAGCAGGAGGGTGAGTTCACCCCTCCACTTT; CDR3aa: CASSQDRESRRVSSPLHF; abundance: -; j_gene: TRBJ1-6; v_gene: TRBV4-1; d_gene: -
CDR3nt: TGTGCCAGCAGCTCCCGAGGGCTACGGGAGACTGGGAATGAGCAGTTCTTC; CDR3aa: CASSSRGLRETGNEQFF; abundance: -; j_gene: TRBJ2-1; v_gene: TRBV7-9; d_gene: -
CDR3nt: TGTGCCAGCAGCCGCTCGACAGTCTACAATGAGCAGTACTTC; CDR3aa: CASSRSTVYNEQYF; abundance: -; j_gene: TRBJ2-7; v_gene: TRBV14; d_gene: -
CDR3nt: TGTGCCAGCAGCTTAGCGGACGGCGGGGCGGATACGCAGTATTTT; CDR3aa: CASSLADGGADTQYF; abundance: few; j_gene: TRBJ2-3; v_gene: TRBV7-6; d_gene: -
CDR3nt: TGCAGTGCTAGAGACCAAGCGGGGCCTCCTCGATACAATGAGCAGTTCTTC; CDR3aa: CSARDQAGPPRYNEQFF; abundance: few; j_gene: TRBJ2-1; v_gene: TRBV20-1; d_gene: TRBD2